The 26 T cell receptor beta chains reported below all come from one sample, sequenced in a study of blood T cells in healthy people across ages. For the second PCR, which ran for about 7 to 12 cycles, a sample-barcoded 5' primer and a J-beta primer mix were used. TCRdb re-called the 5' RACE reads through MiXCR, storing one row per CDR3 protein. Of approximately 800,000 distinct CDR3 sequences listed, roughly 50% are singletons. The sequenced material came from blood. The source is a man younger than 45 in good health.

The chain couples TRBV4-2 to TRBJ2-3; 11 bases are shared with TRBD1. The V gene end was trimmed by 0 bases and the J gene end by 5 bases; junction bases not matched to a gene: 7. This CDR3 spans 17 amino acids. The germline V gene has CDR1 LGHNA and CDR2 YNFKEQ. The CDR3 reads CASSQDTGQGAGDTQYF. CDR3 bases: TGTGCCAGCAGCCAAGATACCGGACAGGGGGCGGGAGATACGCAGTATTTT.

A word on this clonotype: One end of the junction fails to match germline, which may point to a read error. This chain connects TRBV7-3 to TRBJ2-7; TRBD2 might be the D (5 bases). In germline, CDR1 is SGHTA, CDR2 FQGTGA. The CDR3 has 13 amino acids. The CDR3 nucleotides are TGTGCCAACAGCATGGGCGGGCGGTACGAGCAGTACTTC. Amino acid sequence: CANSMGGRYEQYF.

This rearrangement joins TRBV7-2 to TRBJ2-7, with TRBD1 matching 8 bases. V shed 5 bases, J shed 7 bases, and the junction held 7 bases outside the gene matches. The CDR3 is made up of 13 amino acids. CDR1 is SGHTA, CDR2 FQGNSA, per germline. This chain's CDR3 is CASSVRGLNEQYF. The CDR3 DNA reads TGTGCCAGCAGCGTCAGGGGGCTTAATGAGCAGTACTTC. Based on the CDR3 plus reference TRBV7-2 and TRBJ2-7, the full variable domain is GAGVSQSPSNKVTEKGKDVELRCDPISGHTALYWYRQSLGQGLEFLIYFQGNSAPDKSGLPSDRFSAERTGGSVSTLTIQRTQQEDSAVYLCASSVRGLNEQYFGPGTRLTVT.

In its sample, this clonotype was seen a few times. V and J are TRBV6-1 and TRBJ2-7; no definite D call. CDR1 MNHNS and CDR2 SASEGT come from the germline V gene. Trimming took off 0 bases at V and 3 bases at J, with 3 bases between the two ends. There are 12 residues in the CDR3. CDR3 amino acids: CASSEASYEQYF. The CDR3 bases are TGTGCCAGCAGTGAAGCTAGCTACGAGCAGTACTTC.

This chain uses TRBV6-2 or TRBV6-3 with TRBJ2-4; no clear D gene. TRBJ2-7 explains the end of the DNA better; the J call may be wrong. CDR3 length: 12 amino acids. Germline-derived CDR1 and CDR2 are MNHEY and SVGEGT. The CDR3 sequence is CASSQIRDEQYF. The CDR3 DNA reads TGTGCCAGCAGCCAAATACGCGACGAGCAGTACTTC.

The rearrangement uses TRBV6-2 or TRBV6-3 and TRBJ1-2; D unresolved. CDR3 length: 12 residues. Germline loops: CDR1 MNHEY, CDR2 SVGEGT. V shed 8 bases and J shed 5 bases, with 12 bases lying between them. This CDR3 reads CASRRFEYGYTF. In DNA form, the CDR3 reads TGTGCCAGCCGCCGCTTTGAATATGGCTACACCTTC.

The chain uses TRBV7-8 and TRBJ2-7; TRBD2 matches at 9 bases. Unmatched junction bases numbered 14, after V lost 8 bases and J lost 3 bases. The CDR3 runs 16 residues. The V gene's germline CDR1 is SGHVS and CDR2 FQNEAQ. CDR3 residues: CASGLAGLPKIYEQYF. The CDR3 nucleotides are TGTGCCAGCGGCCTAGCGGGGCTACCGAAAATCTACGAGCAGTACTTC. The variable domain in full, with the rest retrieved from reference TRBV7-8 and TRBJ2-7, is GAGVSQSPRYKVAKRGQDVALRCDPISGHVSLFWYQQALGQGPEFLTYFQNEAQLDKSGLPSDRFFAERPEGSVSTLKIQRTQQEDSAVYLCASGLAGLPKIYEQYFGPGTRLTVT.

This chain joins TRBV6-6 and TRBJ2-5; 7 positions agree with TRBD1. After removal of 6 bases from V and 4 bases from J, the junction contained 8 bases not matched to a gene. Germline CDR1 is MNHNY and CDR2 is SVGAGI (reference sequence). The CDR3 is made up of 14 amino acids. CDR3 region: CASSLLGGPETQYF. The CDR3 DNA sequence: TGTGCCAGCAGCCTCCTAGGGGGCCCAGAGACCCAGTACTTC.

On this clonotype itself: Sequence at one end of the junction differs from germline and may be a read error. CDR3: CASREGQTYEQYF. CDR3 nucleotide sequence: TGTGCCAGCAGGGAAGGACAGACCTACGAGCAGTACTTC. This chain uses TRBV6-1 with TRBJ2-7; possibly TRBD1 for D (6 bases). The CDR3 spans 13 residues. CDR1 is MNHNS, CDR2 SASEGT, per germline.

The chain couples TRBV20-1 to TRBJ2-1; 11 bases match TRBD2. The CDR3 is made up of 15 amino acids. The germline gives CDR1 DFQATT, CDR2 SNEGSKA (reference sequence). The trim removed 3 bases at V and 9 bases at J, leaving 10 bases unmatched. This chain's CDR3 is CSASPRRLAGGEQFF. DNA for the CDR3: TGCAGTGCTAGTCCTCGTCGCCTAGCGGGGGGTGAGCAGTTCTTC.

The chain uses TRBV27 and TRBJ1-2, with D possibly being TRBD1 (5 bases). Trimming pared 4 bases from V and 4 bases from J, leaving 16 bases between. The CDR3 spans 15 residues. In germline, CDR1 is MNHEY, CDR2 SMNVEV (reference sequence). CDR3: CASSSALRGFYGYTF. CDR3 bases: TGTGCCAGCAGTTCCGCCCTGCGGGGGTTCTATGGCTACACCTTC.

This clonotype was counted a few times. The chain is built from TRBV5-1 and TRBJ2-5; TRBD2 matches at 9 bases. Germline CDR1 reads SGHRS; CDR2 reads YFSETQ. The CDR3 covers 15 residues. The J segment lost 4 bases and the V segment lost 0 bases, leaving 4 bases of the junction unmatched. The CDR3 here is CASSLGLAEGETQYF. The CDR3 bases are TGCGCCAGCAGCTTGGGACTAGCGGAAGGAGAGACCCAGTACTTC.

This clonotype was observed a handful of times. V gene TRBV18 combines with J gene TRBJ2-5; 8 bases match TRBD2. Germline V gene sequence: CDR1 KGHSH, CDR2 LQKENI. J was trimmed by 1 base and V by 1 base; bases with no gene match: 5. CDR3 length: 16 residues. CDR3 loop: CASSPLSGLVQETQYF. The CDR3 bases are TGTGCCAGCTCACCACTGTCGGGACTAGTCCAAGAGACCCAGTACTTC.

This sequence joins TRBV18 and TRBJ1-2, with TRBD1 identical over 7 bases. J gave up 3 bases and V 2 bases, and 6 bases lay outside the gene matches. The CDR3 loop spans 15 amino acids. Germline CDR1 KGHSH, CDR2 LQKENI. The CDR3 sequence is CASSPSGTDHYGYTF. The CDR3, as DNA: TGTGCCAGCTCACCATCCGGGACAGACCACTATGGCTACACCTTC.

To note about this clonotype: Likely a read error: the CDR3 ends without its conserved phenylalanine or tryptophan. The chain is built from TRBV5-1 and TRBJ2-7; D assignment may be TRBD1 or TRBD2 (6 bases each). The CDR3 totals 15 residues. V was pared by 0 bases and J by 5 bases, with 15 bases between. CDR1 is SGHRS, CDR2 YFSETQ, per germline. CDR3 in DNA: TGCGCCAGCAGCTTGGCTTGGAGGGGGTCCGACGAGCAGTACCTC. Translated, it gives CASSLAWRGSDEQYL.

The rearrangement joins TRBV7-2 to TRBJ2-3; TRBD2 agrees at 11 bases. CDR3 length: 15 residues. V shed 5 bases, J shed 3 bases, and the junction held 4 bases outside the gene matches. Germline V gene data show CDR1 as SGHTA and CDR2 as FQGNSA. CDR3 protein: CASSRIAGGTDTQYF. As DNA, the CDR3 is TGTGCCAGCAGCCGAATAGCGGGGGGGACAGATACGCAGTATTTT.

This chain links TRBV7-2 with TRBJ2-3; weak D call: TRBD1 (5 bases). The CDR3 covers 16 residues. CDR1 and CDR2 (germline): SGHTA, FQGNSA. V was pared by 4 bases and J by 1 base, with 15 bases between. CDR3 residues: CASSYQGRVGTDTQYF. The DNA for the CDR3 is TGTGCCAGCAGCTACCAGGGAAGGGTGGGCACAGATACGCAGTATTTT. Combining the CDR3 with reference TRBV7-2 and TRBJ2-3 gives the whole variable domain GAGVSQSPSNKVTEKGKDVELRCDPISGHTALYWYRQSLGQGLEFLIYFQGNSAPDKSGLPSDRFSAERTGGSVSTLTIQRTQQEDSAVYLCASSYQGRVGTDTQYFGPGTRLTVL.

The chain combines TRBV2 with TRBJ2-4; 8 bases line up with TRBD1. Germline V lookup: CDR1 SNHLY, CDR2 FYNNEI. This CDR3 has 12 amino acids. The ends lost 6 bases at V and 10 bases at J; junction bases unmatched: 5. The CDR3 protein is CASSGDRQIQYF. CDR3 nucleotides: TGTGCCAGCAGCGGGGACAGGCAGATTCAGTACTTC.

The chain links TRBV15 to TRBJ2-1; D is undetermined. The CDR3 length is 18 residues. V dropped 0 bases and J dropped 0 bases, with 15 bases sitting between them. CDR1 is LNHNV and CDR2 is YYDKDF in the germline V gene (reference sequence). In DNA, the CDR3 is TGTGCCACCAGCAGAGAATGGGGTCGTGTGAGCTCCTACAATGAGCAGTTCTTC. It is translated as CATSREWGRVSSYNEQFF.

V usage is TRBV20-1 and J usage is TRBJ1-6; 7 bases are shared with TRBD1. This CDR3 spans 14 amino acids. V lost 4 bases and J lost 5; bases outside the gene matches: 5. Germline assignment: CDR1 DFQATT and CDR2 SNEGSKA (reference sequence). This CDR3 reads CSATRQGNNSPLHF. The CDR3, as DNA: TGCAGTGCTACTCGACAGGGAAATAATTCACCCCTCCACTTT.

This sequence joins TRBV20-1 and TRBJ2-7, with a weak D call TRBD1 (6 bases). The CDR3 consists of 17 residues. Germline lookup yields CDR1 DFQATT and CDR2 SNEGSKA (reference sequence). V was clipped by 4 bases and J by 6 bases, with 28 bases between them. The CDR3 protein is CSAKQGLAHQTPAEQYF. In nucleotides, the CDR3 is TGCAGTGCTAAACAGGGATTGGCGCACCAAACACCGGCCGAGCAGTACTTC.

DNA for the CDR3: TGCGCCAGCAGCCTTTGGACGTTTGGGTCTAGCACAGATACGCAGTATTTT. Residues: CASSLWTFGSSTDTQYF. The rearrangement links TRBV5-1 to TRBJ2-3; D is unresolved. Germline V gives CDR1 SGHRS, CDR2 YFSETQ. The ends were cut back, 4 bases at V and 0 bases at J, with 18 bases in the middle. The CDR3 has 17 residues.

This chain links TRBV6-5 with TRBJ2-7; no reliable D call. V was trimmed by 5 bases and J by 3 bases, leaving 14 bases between them. Germline V gene sequence: CDR1 MNHEY, CDR2 SVGAGI. This CDR3 spans 14 amino acids. CDR3 DNA sequence: TGTGCCAGCAGTACGGTATCAGCCTTCTACGAGCAGTACTTC. Translating gives CASSTVSAFYEQYF.

DNA for the CDR3: TGTGCCAGCAGTTTCTTCCCAGGAGACTACGAGCAGTACTTC. Translating gives CASSFFPGDYEQYF. This chain joins TRBV12-3 or TRBV12-4 and TRBJ2-7; D remains ambiguous. Trimming took off 3 bases at V and 3 bases at J, with 12 bases between the two ends. CDR3 length: 14 residues.

The J gene is TRBJ2-3, the V gene TRBV2, with TRBD2 as a possible D gene (5 bases). V shed 8 bases and J shed 3 bases, with 15 bases lying between them. The CDR3 has 14 amino acids. The germline gives CDR1 SNHLY, CDR2 FYNNEI. DNA of the CDR3: TGTGCCAGCTCGGGGAACGAGGAGACAGATACGCAGTATTTT. This encodes CASSGNEETDTQYF.

The V call is TRBV12-3 or TRBV12-4, the J call TRBJ2-2, with D hard to call. The CDR3 is 14 amino acids. V gave up 4 bases and J gave up 3 bases, with 9 bases separating them. The CDR3 DNA follows: TGTGCCAGCAGTTCCCTGCCTCACACCGGGGAGCTGTTTTTT. Encoded protein: CASSSLPHTGELFF.